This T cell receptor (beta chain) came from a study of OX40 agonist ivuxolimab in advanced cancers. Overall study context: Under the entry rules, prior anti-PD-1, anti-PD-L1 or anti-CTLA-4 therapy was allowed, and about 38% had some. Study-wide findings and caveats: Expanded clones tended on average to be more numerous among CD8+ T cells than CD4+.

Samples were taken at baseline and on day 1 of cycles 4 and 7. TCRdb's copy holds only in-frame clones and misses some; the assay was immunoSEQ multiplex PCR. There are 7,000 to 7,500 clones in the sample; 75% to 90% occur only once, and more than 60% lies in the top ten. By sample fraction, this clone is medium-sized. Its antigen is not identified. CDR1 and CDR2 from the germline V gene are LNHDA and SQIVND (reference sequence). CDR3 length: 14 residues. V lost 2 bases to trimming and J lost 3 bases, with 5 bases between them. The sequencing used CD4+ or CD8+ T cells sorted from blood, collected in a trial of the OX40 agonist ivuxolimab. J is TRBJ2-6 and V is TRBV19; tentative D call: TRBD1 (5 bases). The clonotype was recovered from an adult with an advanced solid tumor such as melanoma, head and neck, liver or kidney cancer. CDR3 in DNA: TGTGCCAGTAGTATACAGGGTGGGGCCAACGTCCTGACTTTC. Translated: CASSIQGGANVLTF.